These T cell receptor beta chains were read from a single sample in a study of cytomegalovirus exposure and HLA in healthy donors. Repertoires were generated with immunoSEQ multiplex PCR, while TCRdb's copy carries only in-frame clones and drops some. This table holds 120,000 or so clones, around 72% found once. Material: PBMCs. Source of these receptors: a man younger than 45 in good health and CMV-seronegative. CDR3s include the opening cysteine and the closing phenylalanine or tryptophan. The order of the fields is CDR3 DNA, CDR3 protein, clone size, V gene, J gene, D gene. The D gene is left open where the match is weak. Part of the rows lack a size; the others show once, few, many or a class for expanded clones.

TGTGCCAGCAGCGGGGAAACGGGACTTGGCTACGAGCAGTACTTC,CASSGETGLGYEQYF,-,TRBV13,TRBJ2-7,-
TGTGCCAGCAGCGTAGGTAGCGGGGAAAACAATGAGCAGTTCTTC,CASSVGSGENNEQFF,-,TRBV9,TRBJ2-1,TRBD2
TGCGCCAGCAGCTTGGGCGGGTGGAATCAGCCCCAGCATTTT,CASSLGGWNQPQHF,-,TRBV5-1,TRBJ1-5,-
TGCGCCAGCAGCCCCCAGGGACAAGCGAACACTGAAGCTTTCTTT,CASSPQGQANTEAFF,-,TRBV5-1,TRBJ1-1,-
TGTGCCAGCAGCTTAGCTTTGGGGAGTAACTATGGCTACACCTTC,CASSLALGSNYGYTF,-,TRBV7-3,TRBJ1-2,-
TGTGCCAGCAGCTTAGTAAGGGACAGGGAGTACTTC,CASSLVRDREYF,-,TRBV11-2,TRBJ2-7,TRBD1
TGTGCCAGCAGCTTAATGGGGGGGTCCGAGCAGTACTTC,CASSLMGGSEQYF,-,TRBV7-3,TRBJ2-7,TRBD2
TGTGCCAGCAGTTTAAGGGGCCTGAACACTGAAGCTTTCTTT,CASSLRGLNTEAFF,-,TRBV28,TRBJ1-1,-
TGTGCCAGCAGCCCTTGGGACAGGGGCGACGAGCAGTACTTC,CASSPWDRGDEQYF,-,TRBV7-9,TRBJ2-7,TRBD1
TGTGCCAGCAGCTTGGACAGGGTTGATGGCTACACCTTC,CASSLDRVDGYTF,-,TRBV5-4,TRBJ1-2,-
TGTGCCAGCAGTTCAGATCCCAGCGGGGCTTACTACGAGCAGTACTTC,CASSSDPSGAYYEQYF,-,TRBV9,TRBJ2-7,TRBD2
TGTGCCAGTAGTATAGGAGCCCCGGGACTTTACGAGCAGTACTTC,CASSIGAPGLYEQYF,-,TRBV19,TRBJ2-7,-
TGTGCCAGCAGTCTGACAGGGGTCGGCACTGAAGCTTTCTTT,CASSLTGVGTEAFF,few,TRBV28,TRBJ1-1,TRBD1
TGTGCCAGCAGCCAGGACACGTCCTACAATGAGCAGTTCTTC,CASSQDTSYNEQFF,few,TRBV5-4,TRBJ2-1,-
TGTGCCAGCAGTTTCTCCGGACAGAACCTTAATTCACCCCTCCACTTT,CASSFSGQNLNSPLHF,-,TRBV27,TRBJ1-6,-
TGTGCCATCAGGGAGGACAGGGGGCACGGGACCCAGTACTTC,CAIREDRGHGTQYF,-,TRBV10-3,TRBJ2-5,TRBD1
TGTTCCAGCAGCTCAGATGGAGTAGCGGGGGGCACAGATACGCAGTATTTT,CSSSSDGVAGGTDTQYF,-,TRBV7-9,TRBJ2-3,TRBD2
TGCGCCAGCAGTGAGCCCGTTCCGGGACAGCTCAACACCGGGGAGCTGTTTTTT,CASSEPVPGQLNTGELFF,-,TRBV10-1,TRBJ2-2,TRBD1
TGTGCCAGTCAACTCGAGGGTCCCTCCTACGAGCAGTACTTC,CASQLEGPSYEQYF,-,TRBV6-1,TRBJ2-7,-
TGTGCCAGCAGTGAACTAGCGGGCTCCTACAATGAGCAGTTCTTC,CASSELAGSYNEQFF,many,TRBV6-1,TRBJ2-1,TRBD2
TGTGCCAGCAGTTTAAAGGACAGGGAGTACACTGAAGCTTTCTTT,CASSLKDREYTEAFF,-,TRBV28,TRBJ1-1,TRBD1
TGCGCCAGCAGTGCAGGGGCAGGTGAAAAACTGTTTTTT,CASSAGAGEKLFF,once,TRBV10-1,TRBJ1-4,-
TGTGCCAGCAGCTTAGCCGGCGGACAGGGGATTTTCACTGAAGCTTTCTTT,CASSLAGGQGIFTEAFF,-,TRBV7-9,TRBJ1-1,TRBD1
TGCGCCAGCAGCCAAGACGTAGCCGGGAAAGCTTTCTTT,CASSQDVAGKAFF,-,TRBV4-3,TRBJ1-1,-
TGTGCCAGCAGGCTGGAGCTCAATCAGCCCCAGCATTTT,CASRLELNQPQHF,-,TRBV28,TRBJ1-5,-
TGTGCCAGCAATCAAGCGGGGAGCACAGATACGCAGTATTTT,CASNQAGSTDTQYF,-,TRBV9,TRBJ2-3,TRBD2